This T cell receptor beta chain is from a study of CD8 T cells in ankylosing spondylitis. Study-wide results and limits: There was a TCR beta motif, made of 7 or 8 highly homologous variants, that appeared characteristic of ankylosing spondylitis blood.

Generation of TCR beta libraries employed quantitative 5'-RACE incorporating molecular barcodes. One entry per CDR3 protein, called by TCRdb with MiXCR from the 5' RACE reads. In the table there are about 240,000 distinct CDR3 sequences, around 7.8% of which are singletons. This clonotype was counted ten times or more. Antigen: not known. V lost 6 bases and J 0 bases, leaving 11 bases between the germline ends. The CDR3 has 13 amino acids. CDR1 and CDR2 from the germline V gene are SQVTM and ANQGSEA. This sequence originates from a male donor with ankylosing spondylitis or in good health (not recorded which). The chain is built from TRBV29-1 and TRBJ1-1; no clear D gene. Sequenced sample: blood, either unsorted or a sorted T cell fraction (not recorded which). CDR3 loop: CSVFGVMNTEAFF. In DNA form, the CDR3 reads TGCAGCGTATTCGGGGTCATGAACACTGAAGCTTTCTTT.